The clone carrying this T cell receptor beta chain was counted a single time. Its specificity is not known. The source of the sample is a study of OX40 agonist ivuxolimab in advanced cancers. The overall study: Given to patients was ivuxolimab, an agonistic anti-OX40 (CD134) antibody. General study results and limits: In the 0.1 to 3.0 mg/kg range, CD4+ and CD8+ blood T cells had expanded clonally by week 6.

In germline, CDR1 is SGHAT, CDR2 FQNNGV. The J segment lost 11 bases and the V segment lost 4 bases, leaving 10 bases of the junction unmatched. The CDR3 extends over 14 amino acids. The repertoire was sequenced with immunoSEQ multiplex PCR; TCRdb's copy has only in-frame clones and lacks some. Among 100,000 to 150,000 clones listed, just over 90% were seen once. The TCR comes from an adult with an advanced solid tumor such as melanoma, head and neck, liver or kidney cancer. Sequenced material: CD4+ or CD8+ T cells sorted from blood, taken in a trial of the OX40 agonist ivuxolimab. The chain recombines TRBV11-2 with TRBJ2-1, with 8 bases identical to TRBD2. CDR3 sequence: CASSSPPGTSQQFF. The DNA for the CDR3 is TGTGCCAGCAGCTCCCCCCCCGGGACTAGTCAGCAGTTCTTC.